These 5 T cell receptor beta chains originate from one sample sequenced in a study of T-cell reconstitution after alpha-beta-depleted transplantation in children. Preparation of the TCRbeta library used unique molecular identifiers. Each CDR3 protein is one row after TCRdb ran MiXCR on the PCR reads. The sample carries 500,000 or so distinct CDR3 sequences, less than 35% recorded once. Sequencing used PBMCs from the stem cell graft donor, obtained from the stem cell graft. These receptors all come from a human donor who donated a stem cell graft to a child with aplastic anemia.

This chain links TRBV15 with TRBJ2-7; D is perhaps TRBD1 (5 bases). The V gene lost 0 bases and the J gene lost 3 bases, with 12 bases spanning the gap. This CDR3 contains 15 residues. From germline, CDR1 is LNHNV and CDR2 YYDKDF (reference sequence). The CDR3 loop is CATSRDIGAGYEQYF. CDR3 nucleotides: TGTGCCACCAGCAGAGATATAGGGGCCGGCTACGAGCAGTACTTC.

V and J are TRBV28 and TRBJ2-7, with 11 positions matching TRBD1. Losses at the gene ends were 7 bases for V and 3 bases for J; bases not matched to a gene: 11. CDR1 is MDHEN and CDR2 is SYDVKM in the germline V gene. CDR3 length: 16 residues. The CDR3 coding sequence is TGTGCCAGCACCGGGTCCGGGACAGGGGGACGCTACGAGCAGTACTTC. Translated: CASTGSGTGGRYEQYF.

In nucleotides, the CDR3 is TGTGCCTGGAGAGGGACAGGAGACTACGAGCAGTACTTC. Protein sequence: CAWRGTGDYEQYF. The chain couples TRBV30 to TRBJ2-7, with 8 nucleotides matching TRBD1. Losses at the gene ends were 3 bases for V and 3 bases for J; bases not matched to a gene: 4. Looked up from germline, CDR1 is GTSNPN and CDR2 is SVGIG (reference sequence). This CDR3 has 13 amino acids. Variable domain in full (rest from reference TRBV30 and TRBJ2-7): SQTIHQWPATLVQPVGSPLSLECTVEGTSNPNLYWYRQAAGRGLQLLFYSVGIGQISSEVPQNLSASRPQDRQFILSSKKLLLSDSGFYLCAWRGTGDYEQYFGPGTRLTVT.

The chain combines TRBV29-1 with TRBJ1-2; D perhaps matches TRBD1 (6 bases). Germline values: CDR1 SQVTM, CDR2 ANQGSEA. The CDR3 covers 11 residues. The V gene lost 5 bases and the J gene lost 8 bases, with 12 bases spanning the gap. CDR3 sequence (DNA): TGCAGCGTTCGGCCAGGGGACGGCTACACCTTC. This translates into CSVRPGDGYTF.

This chain joins TRBV11-2 and TRBJ2-3; D is uncertain. The V end lost 5 bases, the J end lost 7 bases, and 10 bases lay between the germline ends. The CDR3 sequence is 12 residues long. CDR1 is SGHAT and CDR2 is FQNNGV in the germline V gene. CDR3 nucleotide sequence: TGTGCCAGCAGCCGAGTCAAATATACGCAGTATTTT. This gives the protein CASSRVKYTQYF.